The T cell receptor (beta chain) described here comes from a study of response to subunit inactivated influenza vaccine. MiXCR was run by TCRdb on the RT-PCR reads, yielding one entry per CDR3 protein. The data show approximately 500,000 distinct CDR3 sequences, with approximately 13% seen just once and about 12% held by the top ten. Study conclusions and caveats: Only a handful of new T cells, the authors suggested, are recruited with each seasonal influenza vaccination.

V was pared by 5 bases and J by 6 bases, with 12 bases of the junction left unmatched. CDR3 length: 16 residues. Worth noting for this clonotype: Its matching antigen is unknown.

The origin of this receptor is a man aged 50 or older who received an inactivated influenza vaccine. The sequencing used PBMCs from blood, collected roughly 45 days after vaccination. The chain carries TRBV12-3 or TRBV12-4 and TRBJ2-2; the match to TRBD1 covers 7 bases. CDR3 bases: TGTGCCAGCAGTCCAATTCCCCCGACAGGGCCCGGGGAGCTGTTTTTT. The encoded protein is CASSPIPPTGPGELFF.